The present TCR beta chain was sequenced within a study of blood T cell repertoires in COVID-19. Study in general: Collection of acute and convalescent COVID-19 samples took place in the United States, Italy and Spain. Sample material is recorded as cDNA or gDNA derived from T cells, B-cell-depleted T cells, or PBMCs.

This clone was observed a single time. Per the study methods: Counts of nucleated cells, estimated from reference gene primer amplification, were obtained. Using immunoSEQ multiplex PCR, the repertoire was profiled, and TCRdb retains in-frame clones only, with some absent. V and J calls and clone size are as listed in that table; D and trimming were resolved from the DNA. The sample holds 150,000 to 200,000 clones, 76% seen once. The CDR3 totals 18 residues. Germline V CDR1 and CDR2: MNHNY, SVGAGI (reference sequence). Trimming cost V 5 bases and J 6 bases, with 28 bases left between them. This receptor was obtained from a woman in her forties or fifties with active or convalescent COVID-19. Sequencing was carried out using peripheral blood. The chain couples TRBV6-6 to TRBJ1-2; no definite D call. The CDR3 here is CASSRSTYLGGSGNGYTF. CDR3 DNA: TGTGCCAGCAGTCGTAGCACGTATCTTGGAGGCTCCGGTAATGGCTACACCTTC.